Listed here are 18 T cell receptor beta chains from one sample, sequenced in a study of a mutant IDH1 vaccine in newly diagnosed glioma. Some clones are missing from TCRdb's copy, which holds only in-frame ones; the method was immunoSEQ multiplex PCR. The sample has roughly 32,000 clones, roughly 87% seen once. Time point defined: week 47, end of study. The investigators gave 300 ug of mutant IDH1 20-mer peptide in each vaccine dose, together with topical imiquimod. Antigen specificity for these receptors is unknown. The specimen comprised PBMCs, sampled from a glioma patient whose treatment included an IDH1 peptide vaccine. The receptors were sampled from a middle-aged man with glioma.

In nucleotides, the CDR3 is TGTGCCAGCTCAGCCGGGACATCAACTAATGAAAAACTGTTTTTT. Amino acid sequence: CASSAGTSTNEKLFF. V is TRBV18 and J is TRBJ1-4; D may be TRBD1 (6 bases). The V and J ends lost 5 bases and 0 bases respectively, with 10 bases between them. The CDR3 has 15 amino acids. The germline V gene encodes CDR1 KGHSH and CDR2 LQKENI.

The chain recombines TRBV28 with TRBJ2-1; a weak D match, TRBD1 (5 bases). Germline V gene sequence: CDR1 MDHEN, CDR2 SYDVKM. The CDR3 is 15 residues long. Trimming cost V 3 bases and J 0 bases, with 9 bases left between them. In nucleotides, the CDR3 is TGTGCCAGCAGTTTCCAGGGTAGCTCCTACAATGAGCAGTTCTTC. As protein: CASSFQGSSYNEQFF.

This clone was seen a handful of times. V is TRBV5-4 and J is TRBJ2-4; TRBD1 aligns across 8 bases. In germline, CDR1 is SGHNT, CDR2 YYREEE (reference sequence). The V segment lost 0 bases and the J segment 3 bases; nucleotides outside the gene matches: 2. The CDR3 has 15 amino acids. The chain's CDR3 is CASSLGTGGKNIQYF. The CDR3 coding sequence is TGTGCCAGCAGCTTGGGCACAGGGGGCAAAAACATTCAGTACTTC.

The chain recombines TRBV6-1 with TRBJ2-1, with D unclear. This CDR3 comprises 11 residues. The germline V gene encodes CDR1 MNHNS and CDR2 SASEGT. The V gene lost 10 bases and the J gene lost 0 bases, with 4 bases spanning the gap. CDR3: CATSSYNEQFF. CDR3 DNA: TGTGCCACGAGCTCCTACAATGAGCAGTTCTTC.

V gene TRBV10-3 combines with J gene TRBJ2-1, with 9 nucleotides matching TRBD2. The germline V gene encodes CDR1 ENHRY and CDR2 SYGVKD. Trimming removed 7 bases from V and 2 bases from J; junction bases left unmatched: 0. There are 13 residues in the CDR3. The CDR3 is CAITSGTYNEQFF. The CDR3 bases are TGTGCCATCACTAGCGGGACCTACAATGAGCAGTTCTTC.

This chain links TRBV19 with TRBJ1-1; no firm D call. The germline V gene has CDR1 LNHDA and CDR2 SQIVND (reference sequence). V lost 4 bases to trimming and J lost 5 bases, with 8 bases between them. This CDR3 is built from 12 residues. CDR3 in amino acids: CASSRGRTEAFF. CDR3 in DNA: TGTGCCAGTAGTAGGGGAAGGACTGAAGCTTTCTTT.

The chain employs TRBV28 and TRBJ1-5; 9 bases are shared with TRBD1. J gave up 2 bases and V 6 bases, and 8 bases lay outside the gene matches. The CDR3 totals 16 residues. Germline loops: CDR1 MDHEN, CDR2 SYDVKM. The DNA of the CDR3 is TGTGCCAGCAGACTTACAGGGGGCGCTGGCAATCAGCCCCAGCATTTT. This gives the protein CASRLTGGAGNQPQHF. Together with reference TRBV28 and TRBJ1-5, the CDR3 gives the full variable domain: DVKVTQSSRYLVKRTGEKVFLECVQDMDHENMFWYRQDPGLGLRLIYFSYDVKMKEKGDIPEGYSVSREKKERFSLILESASTNQTSMYLCASRLTGGAGNQPQHFGDGTRLSIL.

The gene calls are TRBV6-4 and TRBJ1-1; 8 bases agree with TRBD1. V lost 6 bases to trimming and J lost 1 base; unmatched junction nucleotides: 4. The length of the CDR3 is 14 residues. Germline loops: CDR1 MRHNA, CDR2 SNTAGT. The CDR3 coding sequence is TGTGCCAGCAGCGCAGGGGGCCAGAACACTGAAGCTTTCTTT. Residues: CASSAGGQNTEAFF.

This clone was seen a few times. This sequence joins TRBV5-6 and TRBJ2-3; D not certain. The germline CDR1 and CDR2 sequences are SGHDT and YYEEEE. The ends were cut back, 4 bases at V and 1 base at J, with 13 bases in the middle. The length of the CDR3 is 15 residues. The CDR3 nucleotides are TGTGCCAGCAGCGCCACTCCTGCCCGCACAGATACGCAGTATTTT. Translating it yields CASSATPARTDTQYF. Looking up the rest from reference TRBV5-6 and TRBJ2-3 gives the full variable domain: DAGVTQSPTHLIKTRGQQVTLRCSPKSGHDTVSWYQQALGQGPQFIFQYYEEEERQRGNFPDRFSGHQFPNYSSELNVNALLLGDSALYLCASSATPARTDTQYFGPGTRLTVL.

The genes are TRBV19 and TRBJ2-7; weak D call: TRBD1 (5 bases). The V end was cut by 3 bases, the J end by 4 bases, with 10 bases between. This CDR3 has 13 residues. The germline gives CDR1 LNHDA, CDR2 SQIVND (reference sequence). This CDR3 reads CASSMAQGYEQYF. CDR3 DNA: TGTGCCAGTAGTATGGCGCAGGGTTACGAGCAGTACTTC.

The chain is built from TRBV7-9 and TRBJ1-2; the D is unclear. V was cut by 5 bases and J by 4 bases, with 23 bases left in between. The germline V gene encodes CDR1 SEHNR and CDR2 FQNEAQ (reference sequence). The CDR3 spans 17 residues. As DNA, the CDR3 is TGTGCCAGCAGCCCTAGATTACAAGGGTCCAACCTCTATGGCTACACCTTC. Amino acids: CASSPRLQGSNLYGYTF.

The V and J genes are TRBV14 and TRBJ2-5; D is unclear. CDR1 is SGHDN and CDR2 is FVKESK in the germline V gene. The CDR3 sequence is 14 residues long. V dropped 0 bases and J dropped 6 bases, with 11 bases sitting between them. Written as DNA, the CDR3 is TGTGCCAGCAGCCAAGAAGTAACCTTTCAGACCCAGTACTTC. It codes for CASSQEVTFQTQYF.

The rearrangement links TRBV7-2 to TRBJ2-1; the D is unclear. The CDR3 is made up of 16 amino acids. The V gene lost 5 bases and the J gene lost 0 bases, with 14 bases spanning the gap. Looked up from germline, CDR1 is SGHTA and CDR2 is FQGNSA. The CDR3 bases are TGTGCCAGCAGCCGAGATGGCGGCTTCTCCTACAATGAGCAGTTCTTC. Its protein product is CASSRDGGFSYNEQFF.

The rearrangement links TRBV28 to TRBJ1-2; D may be TRBD1 (6 bases). This CDR3 has 13 amino acids. CDR1 is MDHEN, CDR2 SYDVKM, per germline. The V end lost 1 base, the J end lost 7 bases, and 10 bases lay between the germline ends. CDR3 coding DNA: TGTGCCAGCAGTTTATTTGGCAGGGGTGGCTACACCTTC. It is translated as CASSLFGRGGYTF.

This chain links TRBV5-4 with TRBJ1-6; D is possibly TRBD1 (6 bases). The CDR3 has 15 amino acids. CDR1 SGHNT and CDR2 YYREEE come from the germline V gene (reference sequence). Trimming removed 0 bases at V and 3 bases at J, with 7 bases between. The CDR3 loop reads CASSLEQGYNSPLHF. CDR3 coding DNA: TGTGCCAGCAGCTTGGAACAGGGCTATAATTCACCCCTCCACTTT.

This chain connects TRBV14 to TRBJ2-1; 7 nucleotides align to TRBD1. CDR3 length: 17 amino acids. Germline CDR1 reads SGHDN; CDR2 reads FVKESK. The J segment lost 4 bases and the V segment lost 2 bases, leaving 11 bases of the junction unmatched. The CDR3 coding sequence is TGTGCCAGCAGCCAACTGAAGTCCGGGACAGCGTACAATGAGCAGTTCTTC. It codes for CASSQLKSGTAYNEQFF.

The chain uses TRBV5-5 and TRBJ2-2; the match to TRBD2 covers 13 bases. The germline V gene encodes CDR1 SGHKS and CDR2 YYEKEE (reference sequence). The trim removed 3 bases at V and 6 bases at J, leaving 11 bases unmatched. This CDR3 is built from 18 residues. CDR3 loop: CASSSHLLAGGPPGELFF. In DNA, the CDR3 is TGTGCCAGCAGCTCCCACTTACTAGCGGGGGGGCCCCCCGGGGAGCTGTTTTTT.

As to this clone: Sequence at one end of the junction differs from germline and may be a read error. The chain couples TRBV19 to TRBJ2-5, with D unclear. This CDR3 region has 14 residues. Germline lookup yields CDR1 LNHDA and CDR2 SQIVND (reference sequence). The CDR3 DNA sequence: TGTGCCAGTAGTATACAGCTCCCCCAAGGGACCCAGTACTTC. Translation gives CASSIQLPQGTQYF.